These 10 T cell receptor beta chains came from one sample sequenced in a study of human T cells and chemical hapten exposure. One entry per CDR3 protein, called by TCRdb with MiXCR from the RACE reads. In the table there are approximately 370,000 distinct CDR3 sequences, 5% to 6.5% of which are singletons. Regarding time point: pre-sensitization, week 0. Described treatment: therapeutic diphenylcyclopropenone sensitization with weekly scalp DPC. The source was whole blood, collected in connection with sensitization to the hapten diphenylcyclopropenone (DPC). The receptors here all came from a woman aged 18 to 35 with alopecia areata. Some clones in this sample may be carry-over from other donors' samples.

This clonotype came up many times. The rearrangement uses TRBV6-1 and TRBJ1-1; D call uncertain. In germline, CDR1 is MNHNS, CDR2 SASEGT. Trimming pared 1 base from V and 5 bases from J, leaving 5 bases between. The CDR3 consists of 12 residues. The CDR3 loop is CASSEGETEAFF. CDR3 sequence (DNA): TGTGCCAGCAGTGAAGGGGAAACTGAAGCTTTCTTT.

The chain recombines TRBV11-2 with TRBJ2-3; D is ambiguous. Per germline, CDR1 SGHAT and CDR2 FQNNGV. V lost 0 bases to trimming and J lost 0 bases, with 13 bases between them. CDR3 length equals 17 residues. The DNA of the CDR3 is TGTGCCAGCAGCTTAGATAATTTACACTATAGCACAGATACGCAGTATTTT. It yields the protein CASSLDNLHYSTDTQYF.

This clonotype was observed at least ten times. V and J are TRBV14 and TRBJ1-1; D unresolved. Per germline, CDR1 SGHDN and CDR2 FVKESK. The CDR3 covers 14 residues. The ends were cut back, 4 bases at V and 5 bases at J, with 14 bases in the middle. CDR3 DNA: TGTGCCAGCAGCCGGAGCACGCTGGGGACTGAAGCTTTCTTT. Residues: CASSRSTLGTEAFF.

This clonotype has just a few counts. The V and J genes are TRBV4-3 and TRBJ1-2, with TRBD1 as a possible D gene (5 bases). Germline CDR1 is LGHNA and CDR2 is YSLEER. The CDR3 spans 18 residues. V lost 5 bases, J lost 4 bases, and 26 bases lay in between. CDR3 amino acids: CASSFIVSPGGGFYGYTF. As DNA, the CDR3 is TGCGCCAGCAGCTTCATTGTTTCCCCTGGGGGGGGATTCTATGGCTACACCTTC.

This clonotype was found many times. This chain joins TRBV2 and TRBJ1-2, with a possible D match to TRBD1 (6 bases). The V end lost 2 bases, the J end lost 8 bases, and 15 bases lay between the germline ends. The CDR3 is made up of 14 amino acids. Germline V gene lookup returns CDR1 SNHLY and CDR2 FYNNEI. The DNA of the CDR3 is TGTGCCAGCAGTGAATTCCGGGACAAGAAAGGCTACACCTTC. This translates into CASSEFRDKKGYTF.

This clonotype was observed at least ten times. The CDR3 DNA sequence: TGCAGCGTGGCCCGAGGAAACGTCGGCTACACCTTC. Encoded protein: CSVARGNVGYTF. This chain uses TRBV29-1 with TRBJ1-2; no definite D call. The germline V and J ends were trimmed by 6 bases and 8 bases, with 16 bases remaining between them. Germline CDR1 reads SQVTM; CDR2 reads ANQGSEA. CDR3 length equals 12 residues.

The genes are TRBV7-3 and TRBJ2-5, with D possibly being TRBD1 or TRBD2 (5 bases each). The CDR3 sequence is 13 residues long. From germline, CDR1 is SGHTA and CDR2 FQGTGA. V was clipped by 5 bases and J by 5 bases, with 12 bases between them. The CDR3 DNA follows: TGTGCCAGCAGCCCAGGGAGTATGGAGACCCAGTACTTC. This translates into CASSPGSMETQYF.

This clonotype occurred many times. The chain uses TRBV6-2 or TRBV6-3 and TRBJ1-6; 9 bases map to TRBD1. The trim removed 6 bases at V and 13 bases at J, leaving 10 bases unmatched. Looked up from germline, CDR1 is MNHEY and CDR2 is SVGEGT. There are 14 residues in the CDR3. CDR3 residues: CASSVTGGPLPLHF. Written as DNA, the CDR3 is TGTGCCAGCAGCGTAACAGGGGGCCCCTTGCCCCTCCACTTT.

This clonotype was detected a few times. The chain is built from TRBV18 and TRBJ2-1, with D uncertain. The CDR3 length is 11 residues. CDR1 is KGHSH, CDR2 LQKENI, per germline. The V end lost 3 bases, the J end lost 6 bases, and 3 bases lay between the germline ends. CDR3 nucleotides: TGTGCCAGCTCACCGAGCAATGAGCAGTTCTTC. Its translation: CASSPSNEQFF.

This clonotype has at least ten counts. The chain carries TRBV20-1 and TRBJ1-5, with D perhaps TRBD1 (5 bases). V shed 3 bases and J shed 4 bases, with 13 bases lying between them. The CDR3 sequence is 14 residues long. Germline V gives CDR1 DFQATT, CDR2 SNEGSKA (reference sequence). CDR3 region: CSAREGRENQPQHF. In nucleotides, the CDR3 is TGCAGTGCTAGGGAGGGGAGGGAAAATCAGCCCCAGCATTTT.